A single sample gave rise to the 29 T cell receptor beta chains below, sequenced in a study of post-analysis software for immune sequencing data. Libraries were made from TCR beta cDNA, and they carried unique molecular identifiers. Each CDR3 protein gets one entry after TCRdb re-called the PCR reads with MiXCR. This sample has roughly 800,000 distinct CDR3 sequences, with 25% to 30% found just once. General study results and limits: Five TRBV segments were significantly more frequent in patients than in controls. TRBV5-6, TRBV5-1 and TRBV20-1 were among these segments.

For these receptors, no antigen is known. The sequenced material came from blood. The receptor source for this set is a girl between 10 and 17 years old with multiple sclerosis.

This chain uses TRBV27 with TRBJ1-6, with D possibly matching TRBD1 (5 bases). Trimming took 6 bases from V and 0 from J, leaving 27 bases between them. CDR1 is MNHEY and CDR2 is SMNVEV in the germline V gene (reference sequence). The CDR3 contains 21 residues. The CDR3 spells CASRPTDGRETTSSYNSPLHF. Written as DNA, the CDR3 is TGTGCCAGCAGACCAACCGATGGCAGGGAAACCACCAGCTCCTATAATTCACCCCTCCACTTT.

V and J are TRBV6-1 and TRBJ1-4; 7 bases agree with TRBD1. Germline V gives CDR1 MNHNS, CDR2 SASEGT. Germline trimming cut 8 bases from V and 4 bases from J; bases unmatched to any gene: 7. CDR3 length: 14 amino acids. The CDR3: CASGRDSINEKLFF. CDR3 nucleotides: TGTGCCAGCGGGAGGGACAGTATTAATGAAAAACTGTTTTTT.

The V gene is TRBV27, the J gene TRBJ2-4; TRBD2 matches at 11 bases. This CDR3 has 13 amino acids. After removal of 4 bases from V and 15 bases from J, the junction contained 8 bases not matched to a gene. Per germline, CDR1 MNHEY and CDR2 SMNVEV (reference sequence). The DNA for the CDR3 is TGTGCCAGCAGTTCTGGGTTGGGGACTAGCGGGTACTTC. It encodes CASSSGLGTSGYF.

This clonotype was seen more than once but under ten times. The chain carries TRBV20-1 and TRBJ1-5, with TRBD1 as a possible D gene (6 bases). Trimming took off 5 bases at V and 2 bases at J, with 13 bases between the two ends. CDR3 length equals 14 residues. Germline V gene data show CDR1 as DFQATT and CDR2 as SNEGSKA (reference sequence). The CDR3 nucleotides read TGCAGTGCTCAACAGGGTGGAGGCAATCAGCCCCAGCATTTT. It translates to CSAQQGGGNQPQHF.

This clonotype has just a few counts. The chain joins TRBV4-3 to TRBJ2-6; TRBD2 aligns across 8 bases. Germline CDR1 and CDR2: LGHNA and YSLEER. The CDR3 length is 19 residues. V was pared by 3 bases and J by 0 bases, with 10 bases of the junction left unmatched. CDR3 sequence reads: CASSHAGEREISGANVLTF. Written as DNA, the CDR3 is TGCGCCAGCAGCCACGCCGGGGAGCGGGAGATCTCTGGGGCCAACGTCCTGACTTTC.

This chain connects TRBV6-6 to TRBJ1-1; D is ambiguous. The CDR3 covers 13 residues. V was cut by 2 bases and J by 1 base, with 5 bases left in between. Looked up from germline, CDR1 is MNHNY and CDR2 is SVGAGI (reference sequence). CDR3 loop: CASSYRQNTEAFF. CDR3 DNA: TGTGCCAGCAGTTACCGACAGAACACTGAAGCTTTCTTT.

CDR3 residues: CASRGPGRNTEAFF. The CDR3 DNA is TGCGCCAGCAGGGGTCCGGGCAGGAACACTGAAGCTTTCTTT. This chain joins TRBV5-1 and TRBJ1-1; no firm D call. This CDR3 is built from 14 residues. The V and J ends lost 5 bases and 1 base respectively, with 12 bases between them. Germline CDR1 SGHRS, CDR2 YFSETQ.

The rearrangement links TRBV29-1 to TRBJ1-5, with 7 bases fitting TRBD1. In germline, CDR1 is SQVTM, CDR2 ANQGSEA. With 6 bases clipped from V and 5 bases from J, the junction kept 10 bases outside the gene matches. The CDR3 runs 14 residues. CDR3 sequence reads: CSVETGNRDQPQHF. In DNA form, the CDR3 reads TGCAGCGTGGAGACAGGGAATAGGGATCAGCCCCAGCATTTT.

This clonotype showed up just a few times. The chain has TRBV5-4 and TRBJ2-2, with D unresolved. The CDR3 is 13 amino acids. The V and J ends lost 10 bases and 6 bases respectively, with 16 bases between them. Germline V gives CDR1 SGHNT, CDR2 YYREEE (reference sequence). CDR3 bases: TGTGCCGGCAAGACATCGGCTGCCGGGGAGCTGTTTTTT. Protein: CAGKTSAAGELFF.

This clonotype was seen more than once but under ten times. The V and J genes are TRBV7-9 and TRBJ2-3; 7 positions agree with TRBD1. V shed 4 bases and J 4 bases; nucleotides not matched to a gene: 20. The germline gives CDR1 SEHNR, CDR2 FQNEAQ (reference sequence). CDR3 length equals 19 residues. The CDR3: CASSSRIPQQGNSADTQYF. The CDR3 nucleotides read TGTGCCAGCAGCTCCCGGATCCCTCAACAGGGGAATTCTGCAGATACGCAGTATTTT. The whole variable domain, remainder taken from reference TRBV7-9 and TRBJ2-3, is DTGVSQNPRHKITKRGQNVTFRCDPISEHNRLYWYRQTLGQGPEFLTYFQNEAQLEKSRLLSDRFSAERPKGSFSTLEIQRTEQGDSAMYLCASSSRIPQQGNSADTQYFGPGTRLTVL.

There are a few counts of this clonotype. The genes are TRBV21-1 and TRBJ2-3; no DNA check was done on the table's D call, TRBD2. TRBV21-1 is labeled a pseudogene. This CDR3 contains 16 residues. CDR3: CASYLLLAGGTDTQYF. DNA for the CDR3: TGTGCCAGCTATCTTCTACTAGCGGGAGGCACAGATACGCAGTATTTT.

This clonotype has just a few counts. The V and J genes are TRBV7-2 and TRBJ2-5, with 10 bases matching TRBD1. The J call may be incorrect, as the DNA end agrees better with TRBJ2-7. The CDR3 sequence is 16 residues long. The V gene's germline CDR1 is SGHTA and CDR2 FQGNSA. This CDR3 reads CASSPWTGGYRYEQYF. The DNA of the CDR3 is TGTGCCAGCAGCCCCTGGACAGGGGGGTACCGCTACGAGCAGTACTTC.

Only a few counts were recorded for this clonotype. CDR3 DNA: TGTGCCAGCAGCCAAGTGGGACTAGCGGATATCACAGATACGCAGTATTTT. This translates into CASSQVGLADITDTQYF. The chain has TRBV4-2 and TRBJ2-3; 11 nucleotides align to TRBD2. The ends lost 1 base at V and 2 bases at J; junction bases unmatched: 5. This CDR3 contains 17 residues. Germline V gene data show CDR1 as LGHNA and CDR2 as YNFKEQ.

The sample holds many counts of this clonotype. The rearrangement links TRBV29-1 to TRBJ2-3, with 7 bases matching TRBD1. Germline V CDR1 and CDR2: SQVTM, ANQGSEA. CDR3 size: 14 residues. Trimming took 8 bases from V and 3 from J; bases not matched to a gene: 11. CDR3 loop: CSFQGQVGTDTQYF. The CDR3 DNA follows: TGCAGCTTTCAAGGACAGGTGGGGACAGATACGCAGTATTTT.

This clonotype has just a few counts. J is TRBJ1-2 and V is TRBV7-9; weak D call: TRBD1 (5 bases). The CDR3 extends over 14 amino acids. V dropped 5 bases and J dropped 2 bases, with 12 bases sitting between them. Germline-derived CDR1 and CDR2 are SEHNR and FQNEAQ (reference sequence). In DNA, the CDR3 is TGTGCCAGCAGCAATCCCCAGGGAAACTATGGCTACACCTTC. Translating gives CASSNPQGNYGYTF.

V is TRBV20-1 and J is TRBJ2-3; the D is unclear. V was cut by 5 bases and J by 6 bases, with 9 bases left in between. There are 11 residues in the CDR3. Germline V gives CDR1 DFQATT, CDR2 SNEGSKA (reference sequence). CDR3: CSAAGLDTQYF. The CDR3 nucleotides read TGCAGTGCTGCCGGCCTCGATACGCAGTATTTT.

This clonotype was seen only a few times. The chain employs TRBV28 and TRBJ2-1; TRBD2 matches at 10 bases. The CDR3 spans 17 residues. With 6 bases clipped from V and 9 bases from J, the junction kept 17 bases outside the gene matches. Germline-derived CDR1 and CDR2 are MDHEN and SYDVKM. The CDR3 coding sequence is TGTGCCAGCAGCCCAACTCTGGGGTCTAGCGGGAGCGGTGAGCAGTTCTTC. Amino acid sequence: CASSPTLGSSGSGEQFF.

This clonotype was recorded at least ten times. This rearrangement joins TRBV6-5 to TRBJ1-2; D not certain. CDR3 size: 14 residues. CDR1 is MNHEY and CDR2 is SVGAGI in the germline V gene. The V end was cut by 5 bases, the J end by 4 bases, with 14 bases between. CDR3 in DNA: TGTGCCAGCAGTCGCTTTGGAGATATCTATGGCTACACCTTC. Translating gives CASSRFGDIYGYTF.

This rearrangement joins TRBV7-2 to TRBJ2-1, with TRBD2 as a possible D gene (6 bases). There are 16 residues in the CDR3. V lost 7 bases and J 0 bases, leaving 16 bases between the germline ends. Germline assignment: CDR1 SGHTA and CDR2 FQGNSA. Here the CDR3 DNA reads TGTGCCAGCACCCCAGGCGGGAACAGCTCCTACAATGAGCAGTTCTTC. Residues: CASTPGGNSSYNEQFF.

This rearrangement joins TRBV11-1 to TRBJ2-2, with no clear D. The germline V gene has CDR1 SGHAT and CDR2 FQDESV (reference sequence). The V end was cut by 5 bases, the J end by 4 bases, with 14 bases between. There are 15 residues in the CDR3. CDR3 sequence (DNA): TGTGCCAGCAGCCCCTGGGGTCAGAGCACCGGGGAGCTGTTTTTT. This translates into CASSPWGQSTGELFF.

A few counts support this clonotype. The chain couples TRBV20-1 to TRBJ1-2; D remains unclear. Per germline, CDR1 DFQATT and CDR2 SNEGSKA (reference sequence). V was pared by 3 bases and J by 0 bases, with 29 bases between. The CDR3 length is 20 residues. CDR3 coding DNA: TGCAGTGCTAGCCCAGATCGGCAGGTCGGAATAGGAGGTACTAACTATGGCTACACCTTC. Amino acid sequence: CSASPDRQVGIGGTNYGYTF.

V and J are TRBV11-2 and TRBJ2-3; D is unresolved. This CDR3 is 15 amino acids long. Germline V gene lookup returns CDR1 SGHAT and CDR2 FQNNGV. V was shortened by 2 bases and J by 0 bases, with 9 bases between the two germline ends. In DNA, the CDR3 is TGTGCCAGCAGCTTACGGCCCTCCAGCACAGATACGCAGTATTTT. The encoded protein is CASSLRPSSTDTQYF.

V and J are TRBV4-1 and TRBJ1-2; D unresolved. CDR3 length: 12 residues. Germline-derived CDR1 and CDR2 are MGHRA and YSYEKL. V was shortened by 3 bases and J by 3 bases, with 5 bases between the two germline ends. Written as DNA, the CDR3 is TGCGCCAGCAGCCATCTGGACTATGGCTACACCTTC. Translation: CASSHLDYGYTF.

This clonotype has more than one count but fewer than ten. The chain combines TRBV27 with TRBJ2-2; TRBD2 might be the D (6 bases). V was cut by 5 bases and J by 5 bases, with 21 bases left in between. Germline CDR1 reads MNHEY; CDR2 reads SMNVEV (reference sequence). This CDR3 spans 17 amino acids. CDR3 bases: TGTGCCAGCAGTACCCGTGGGGGGATGGGAAGGACCGGGGAGCTGTTTTTT. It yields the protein CASSTRGGMGRTGELFF.

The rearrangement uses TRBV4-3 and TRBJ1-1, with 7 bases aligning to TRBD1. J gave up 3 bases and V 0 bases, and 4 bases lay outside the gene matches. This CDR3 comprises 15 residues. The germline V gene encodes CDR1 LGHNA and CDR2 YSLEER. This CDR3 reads CASSQDSGTDTEAFF. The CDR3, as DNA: TGCGCCAGCAGCCAAGACTCCGGGACAGACACTGAAGCTTTCTTT.

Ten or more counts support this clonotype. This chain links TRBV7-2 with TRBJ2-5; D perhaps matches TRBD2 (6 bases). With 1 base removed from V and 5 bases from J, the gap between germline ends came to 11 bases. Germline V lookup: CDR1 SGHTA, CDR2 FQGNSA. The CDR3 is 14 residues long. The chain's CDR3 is CASSLVGGTETQYF. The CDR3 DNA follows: TGTGCCAGCAGCTTAGTTGGGGGGACGGAGACCCAGTACTTC.

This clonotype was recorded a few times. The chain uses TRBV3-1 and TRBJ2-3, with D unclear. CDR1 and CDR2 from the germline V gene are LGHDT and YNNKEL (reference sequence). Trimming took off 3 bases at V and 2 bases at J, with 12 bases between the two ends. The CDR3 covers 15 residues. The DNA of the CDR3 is TGTGCCAGCAGCCAGTCTAGTGGATCCACAGATACGCAGTATTTT. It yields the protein CASSQSSGSTDTQYF.

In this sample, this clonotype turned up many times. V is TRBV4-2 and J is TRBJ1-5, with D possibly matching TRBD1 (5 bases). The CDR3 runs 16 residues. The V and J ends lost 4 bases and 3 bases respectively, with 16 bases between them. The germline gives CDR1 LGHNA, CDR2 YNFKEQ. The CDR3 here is CASSRDPGLNNQPQHF. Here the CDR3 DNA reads TGTGCCAGCAGCCGAGACCCGGGACTGAACAATCAGCCCCAGCATTTT.

CDR3: CASTQLRNTEAFF. CDR3 DNA sequence: TGTGCCAGCACCCAATTACGGAACACTGAAGCTTTCTTT. The chain has TRBV12-3 or TRBV12-4 and TRBJ1-1; D unresolved. The V and J ends lost 7 bases and 1 base respectively, with 10 bases between them. The CDR3 runs 13 residues.